This entry lists 9 T cell receptor beta chains sequenced from one sample in a study of blood T cell repertoires in COVID-19. Here immunoSEQ multiplex PCR was the method, and the copy in TCRdb shows in-frame clones only, minus some. The repertoire holds about 200,000 clones, with about 76% as singletons. Material for sequencing was peripheral blood. These receptors originate from a woman in her forties with COVID-19, enrolled during active disease.

As DNA, the CDR3 is TGCGCCAGCAGCCAAGACAGGGAAATTAATGCTGGGGCCAACGTCCTGACTTTC. Its translation: CASSQDREINAGANVLTF. This chain links TRBV4-3 with TRBJ2-6, with D tentatively TRBD1 (5 bases). With 0 bases removed from V and 2 bases from J, the gap between germline ends came to 14 bases. This CDR3 has 18 amino acids. The germline V gene encodes CDR1 LGHNA and CDR2 YSLEER.

This clone was counted between two and nine times. The sample contains more than one DNA sequence encoding this CDR3. This chain joins TRBV4-1 and TRBJ2-2, with 8 bases lining up with TRBD1. This CDR3 spans 15 amino acids. Trimming at V came to 1 base and at J to 6 bases, leaving 4 bases not matched to a gene. Germline CDR1 MGHRA, CDR2 YSYEKL. CDR3 sequence (DNA): TGCGCCAGCAGCCAAGGGCAGGGGGCATCCGGGGAGCTGTTTTTT. Encoded protein: CASSQGQGASGELFF.

The V and J genes are TRBV25-1 and TRBJ2-7; D remains unclear. The V end lost 1 base, the J end lost 5 bases, and 9 bases lay between the germline ends. The CDR3 is 13 residues long. Per germline, CDR1 MGHDK and CDR2 SYGVNS. The CDR3 sequence is CASSESPPDEQYF. CDR3 coding DNA: TGTGCCAGCAGTGAATCGCCTCCAGACGAGCAGTACTTC.

This sequence joins TRBV5-1 and TRBJ2-5, with 10 nucleotides matching TRBD2. Germline V lookup: CDR1 SGHRS, CDR2 YFSETQ. This CDR3 has 17 amino acids. With 0 bases clipped from V and 5 bases from J, the junction kept 10 bases outside the gene matches. In DNA, the CDR3 is TGCGCCAGCAGCTTGGGTTTAGCGGGAGGACTCGAGGAGACCCAGTACTTC. It yields the protein CASSLGLAGGLEETQYF. The full variable domain, its missing parts supplied by reference TRBV5-1 and TRBJ2-5, is KAGVTQTPRYLIKTRGQQVTLSCSPISGHRSVSWYQQTPGQGLQFLFEYFSETQRNKGNFPGRFSGRQFSNSRSEMNVSTLELGDSALYLCASSLGLAGGLEETQYFGPGTRLLVL.

This clone occurred a few times. The chain uses TRBV2 and TRBJ1-6, with TRBD1 matching 8 bases. The CDR3 has 15 residues. The germline CDR1 and CDR2 sequences are SNHLY and FYNNEI. Losses at the gene ends were 3 bases for V and 5 bases for J; bases not matched to a gene: 3. In DNA form, the CDR3 reads TGTGCCAGCAGTGAGGGGACAGGAAATAATTCACCCCTCCACTTT. It yields the protein CASSEGTGNNSPLHF.

The chain has TRBV27 and TRBJ2-7; the D gene is possibly TRBD2 (5 bases). CDR1 is MNHEY, CDR2 SMNVEV, per germline (reference sequence). The CDR3 consists of 17 residues. Trimming took off 3 bases at V and 4 bases at J, with 22 bases between the two ends. The CDR3 spells CASSFEGRRAPGYEQYF. The CDR3 region has the DNA TGTGCCAGCAGTTTCGAAGGCCGTCGAGCCCCGGGGTACGAGCAGTACTTC.

The V call is TRBV11-2, the J call TRBJ1-1, with 7 bases identical to TRBD1. Germline CDR1 is SGHAT and CDR2 is FQNNGV. This CDR3 comprises 13 residues. The trim removed 1 base at V and 10 bases at J, leaving 6 bases unmatched. The CDR3 nucleotides are TGTGCCAGCAGCTTAGTCAGAGGGGGCACAGCTTTCTTT. Translating gives CASSLVRGGTAFF.

V usage is TRBV10-3 and J usage is TRBJ2-2; 12 bases match TRBD2. Germline CDR1 reads ENHRY; CDR2 reads SYGVKD. The CDR3 is made up of 18 amino acids. The V segment lost 5 bases and the J segment 0 bases; nucleotides outside the gene matches: 7. For the CDR3, the DNA is TGTGCCATCAGTACGACTAGCGGGGGAATTACGAACACCGGGGAGCTGTTTTTT. Translated: CAISTTSGGITNTGELFF.

This chain links TRBV7-9 with TRBJ2-3; 11 nucleotides align to TRBD2. This CDR3 has 14 amino acids. Looked up from germline, CDR1 is SEHNR and CDR2 is FQNEAQ (reference sequence). The V segment lost 5 bases and the J segment 6 bases; nucleotides outside the gene matches: 4. The CDR3 is CASSILAGEDTQYF. The DNA for the CDR3 is TGTGCCAGCAGCATACTAGCGGGAGAGGATACGCAGTATTTT.